The 28 T cell receptor beta chains below were found in one sample sequenced in a study of T cell responses to AZD1222 COVID-19 vaccine. The method was immunoSEQ multiplex PCR; TCRdb's version includes in-frame clones alone and lacks a portion of them. The sample has approximately 98,000 clones, approximately 89% seen once. Material: peripheral blood, obtained on day 0 of MenACWY control vaccination. The receptor source for this set is an adult in good health.

The chain joins TRBV6-5 to TRBJ2-6; TRBD1 aligns across 9 bases. Per the germline V gene, CDR1 is MNHEY and CDR2 is SVGAGI. The ends lost 8 bases at V and 1 base at J; junction bases unmatched: 3. This CDR3 has 15 amino acids. The chain's CDR3 is CASRDRVSGANVLTF. CDR3 nucleotides: TGTGCCAGCCGGGACAGGGTTTCTGGGGCCAACGTCCTGACTTTC.

The rearrangement links TRBV6-6 to TRBJ1-2, with TRBD1 matching over 7 bases. Germline V gene sequence: CDR1 MNHNY, CDR2 SVGAGI (reference sequence). The CDR3 length is 11 residues. The trim removed 5 bases at V and 7 bases at J, leaving 1 base unmatched. This CDR3 reads CASSRQGGYTF. The CDR3 bases are TGTGCCAGCAGTCGACAGGGTGGCTACACCTTC.

The J gene is TRBJ1-6, the V gene TRBV5-1; 11 bases align to TRBD1. This CDR3 has 15 residues. The germline CDR1 and CDR2 sequences are SGHRS and YFSETQ. After removal of 5 bases from V and 8 bases from J, the junction contained 6 bases not matched to a gene. CDR3 nucleotides: TGCGCCAGCAGTCTCTGGGGACAGGGGGATTCACCCCTCCACTTT. This encodes CASSLWGQGDSPLHF.

In this sample, this clone turned up once. The rearrangement uses TRBV20-1 and TRBJ1-2; no clear D. The CDR3 is made up of 12 amino acids. With 3 bases removed from V and 2 bases from J, the gap between germline ends came to 7 bases. CDR1 is DFQATT and CDR2 is SNEGSKA in the germline V gene (reference sequence). The CDR3, as DNA: TGCAGTGCTAGTTACAGAAACTATGGCTACACCTTC. As protein: CSASYRNYGYTF.

V and J are TRBV18 and TRBJ2-2; the match to TRBD1 covers 9 bases. CDR1 and CDR2 from the germline V gene are KGHSH and LQKENI. V was clipped by 3 bases and J by 4 bases; unmatched bases: 6. This CDR3 spans 16 amino acids. CDR3 sequence reads: CASSPGTGLGTGELFF. The CDR3 DNA reads TGTGCCAGCTCACCCGGGACAGGGTTGGGCACCGGGGAGCTGTTTTTT.

This chain links TRBV4-2 with TRBJ1-3; tentative D call: TRBD1 (5 bases). The CDR3 is 13 residues long. The V and J ends lost 0 bases and 8 bases respectively, with 8 bases between them. In germline, CDR1 is LGHNA, CDR2 YNFKEQ. CDR3 amino acids: CASSQDKQDTIYF. In nucleotides, the CDR3 is TGTGCCAGCAGCCAAGATAAACAGGACACCATATATTTT.

The rearrangement joins TRBV7-3 to TRBJ2-5; 12 bases map to TRBD2. The V segment lost 5 bases and the J segment 5 bases; nucleotides outside the gene matches: 3. There are 14 residues in the CDR3. Per the germline V gene, CDR1 is SGHTA and CDR2 is FQGTGA. CDR3 DNA sequence: TGTGCCAGCAGCCTAGCGGGGGGGCAGGAGACCCAGTACTTC. This codes for CASSLAGGQETQYF. The variable domain in full, with the rest retrieved from reference TRBV7-3 and TRBJ2-5, is GAGVSQTPSNKVTEKGKYVELRCDPISGHTALYWYRQSLGQGPEFLIYFQGTGAADDSGLPNDRFFAVRPEGSVSTLKIQRTERGDSAVYLCASSLAGGQETQYFGPGTRLLVL.

The gene calls are TRBV6-2 or TRBV6-3 and TRBJ1-1; D possibly corresponds to TRBD1 (6 bases). The CDR3 loop spans 13 amino acids. CDR1 is MNHEY, CDR2 SVGEGT, per germline. The V end lost 2 bases, the J end lost 12 bases, and 16 bases lay between the germline ends. CDR3 region: CASSYGRGPRSFF. DNA of the CDR3: TGTGCCAGCAGTTACGGCAGGGGCCCAAGATCTTTCTTT.

The genes are TRBV28 and TRBJ1-5; unclear D gene. This CDR3 region has 18 residues. Germline V gene lookup returns CDR1 MDHEN and CDR2 SYDVKM. V lost 8 bases, J lost 1 base, and 24 bases lay in between. CDR3 bases: TGTGCCAGCCGACCAGATCAAAGAGCGGTATTCAGCAATCAGCCCCAGCATTTT. Its protein is CASRPDQRAVFSNQPQHF.

The J gene is TRBJ2-2, the V gene TRBV24-1; TRBD1 aligns across 10 bases. Germline-derived CDR1 and CDR2 are KGHDR and SFDVKD. Germline trimming cut 5 bases from V and 8 bases from J; bases unmatched to any gene: 10. The CDR3 is made up of 16 amino acids. The CDR3 sequence is CATSGPGQGNGGELFF. CDR3 nucleotide sequence: TGTGCCACCAGTGGACCGGGACAGGGGAATGGTGGGGAGCTGTTTTTT.

In nucleotides, the CDR3 is TGTGCCAGTAGTCCCATAGGACTAGCGGTCACCGGGGAGCTGTTTTTT. Residues: CASSPIGLAVTGELFF. The chain couples TRBV19 to TRBJ2-2; 10 positions match TRBD2. Per germline, CDR1 LNHDA and CDR2 SQIVND (reference sequence). The CDR3 loop spans 16 amino acids. The V and J ends lost 5 bases and 4 bases, in that order; junction bases with no gene match: 7.

This sequence joins TRBV20-1 and TRBJ1-2; no definite D call. V lost 1 base and J 7 bases, leaving 1 base between the germline ends. CDR1 is DFQATT and CDR2 is SNEGSKA in the germline V gene (reference sequence). This CDR3 is 9 amino acids long. Here the CDR3 reads CSARGGYTF. CDR3 nucleotide sequence: TGCAGTGCTAGAGGTGGCTACACCTTC.

CDR3 amino acids: CASSLTGTGGEKLFF. In DNA form, the CDR3 reads TGTGCCAGCAGCCTCACCGGGACAGGGGGTGAAAAACTGTTTTTT. V usage is TRBV9 and J usage is TRBJ1-4; 11 bases are a match to TRBD1. This CDR3 is 15 amino acids long. The trim removed 4 bases at V and 7 bases at J, leaving 6 bases unmatched. Germline V gene lookup returns CDR1 SGDLS and CDR2 YYNGEE.

Here the CDR3 reads CSVASGSGDYGYTF. CDR3 in DNA: TGCAGCGTTGCGTCAGGGAGTGGCGACTATGGCTACACCTTC. V gene TRBV29-1 combines with J gene TRBJ1-2; D is possibly TRBD1 (5 bases). V was pared by 4 bases and J by 3 bases, with 15 bases between. Germline CDR1 is SQVTM and CDR2 is ANQGSEA. CDR3 size: 14 residues.

The V call is TRBV19, the J call TRBJ1-5; 7 bases are a match to TRBD1. V gave up 8 bases and J gave up 7 bases; unmatched junction bases: 8. Germline values: CDR1 LNHDA, CDR2 SQIVND (reference sequence). The CDR3 covers 13 residues. CDR3 residues: CASHRGEGQPQHF. CDR3 nucleotides: TGTGCCAGTCACAGGGGAGAGGGGCAGCCCCAGCATTTT.

This chain joins TRBV28 and TRBJ1-5; D is unresolved. Per the germline V gene, CDR1 is MDHEN and CDR2 is SYDVKM. CDR3 length equals 15 residues. Trimming shortened V by 7 bases and J by 1 base, and 14 bases separated the two germline ends. The CDR3 DNA follows: TGTGCCAGCAACGACCAAGCGGGAAGCAATCAGCCCCAGCATTTT. The encoded protein is CASNDQAGSNQPQHF.

This sequence joins TRBV5-4 and TRBJ1-2, with D maybe TRBD1 (5 bases). Germline V lookup: CDR1 SGHNT, CDR2 YYREEE (reference sequence). V was pared by 3 bases and J by 4 bases, with 13 bases between. The CDR3 is 14 residues long. The CDR3 region is CASSSAGAGYGYTF. Written as DNA, the CDR3 is TGTGCCAGCAGCTCCGCCGGGGCTGGCTATGGCTACACCTTC.

This clone was recorded only once. J is TRBJ2-7 and V is TRBV19; possibly TRBD1 for D (5 bases). This CDR3 has 15 residues. Germline assignment: CDR1 LNHDA and CDR2 SQIVND (reference sequence). The V end was cut by 7 bases, the J end by 0 bases, with 16 bases between. The CDR3 loop is CASTIDSSSSYEQYF. CDR3 in DNA: TGTGCCAGTACCATCGACAGTTCTAGCTCCTACGAGCAGTACTTC.

This rearrangement joins TRBV7-3 to TRBJ2-3; a weak D match, TRBD1 (5 bases). The V gene lost 5 bases and the J gene lost 3 bases, with 9 bases spanning the gap. From germline, CDR1 is SGHTA and CDR2 FQGTGA. This CDR3 is built from 13 residues. CDR3 amino acids: CASSAPGTDTQYF. CDR3 DNA sequence: TGTGCCAGCAGCGCACCAGGGACAGATACGCAGTATTTT.

The chain carries TRBV9 and TRBJ1-1; the D gene is possibly TRBD1 (5 bases). Germline values: CDR1 SGDLS, CDR2 YYNGEE. V was clipped by 0 bases and J by 5 bases, with 11 bases between them. The CDR3 is 14 amino acids. This CDR3 is CASSVGQGGTEAFF. CDR3 nucleotide sequence: TGTGCCAGCAGCGTAGGGCAGGGAGGGACTGAAGCTTTCTTT.

The CDR3 DNA sequence: TGTGCCAGCAGCTTCTGGGGCCCTGGGGCCAACGTCCTGACTTTC. Protein: CASSFWGPGANVLTF. The V and J genes are TRBV5-4 and TRBJ2-6; D perhaps matches TRBD1 (5 bases). Germline assignment: CDR1 SGHNT and CDR2 YYREEE (reference sequence). This CDR3 has 15 amino acids. Trimming cost V 2 bases and J 2 bases, with 8 bases left between them.

This chain links TRBV29-1 with TRBJ1-2; maybe TRBD1 (5 bases). Trimming left V 4 bases short and J 7 bases short, with 16 bases between. The CDR3 is made up of 13 amino acids. Germline V gene lookup returns CDR1 SQVTM and CDR2 ANQGSEA. The CDR3 protein is CSVVSQGVSGYTF. DNA of the CDR3: TGCAGCGTTGTGAGTCAGGGAGTGAGTGGCTACACCTTC.

The chain uses TRBV4-1 and TRBJ2-2; D is tentatively TRBD1 or TRBD2 (6 bases each). The V end was cut by 1 base, the J end by 0 bases, with 12 bases between. Germline V gene sequence: CDR1 MGHRA, CDR2 YSYEKL. The CDR3 is 17 amino acids. The CDR3 region is CASSQGGRGPNTGELFF. CDR3 DNA sequence: TGCGCCAGCAGCCAAGGGGGGCGGGGACCGAACACCGGGGAGCTGTTTTTT.

V is TRBV5-8 and J is TRBJ1-1, with D possibly being TRBD1 (5 bases). Germline V lookup: CDR1 SGHTS, CDR2 YDEGEE. Trimming took off 4 bases at V and 5 bases at J, with 12 bases between the two ends. The CDR3 is 13 residues long. CDR3 coding DNA: TGTGCCAGCAGCAAAGGGGTGGGGACTGAAGCTTTCTTT. This gives the protein CASSKGVGTEAFF.

This clone was picked up one time. The V gene is TRBV6-5, the J gene TRBJ2-6; 7 nucleotides agree with TRBD1. CDR1 and CDR2 from the germline V gene are MNHEY and SVGAGI. The CDR3 sequence is 15 residues long. V shed 11 bases and J 2 bases; nucleotides not matched to a gene: 9. The CDR3 DNA is TGTGCCGTAAGGGGGCCCAATGCTGGGGCCAACGTCCTGACTTTC. It is translated as CAVRGPNAGANVLTF.

V and J are TRBV10-2 and TRBJ1-3, with 8 bases lining up with TRBD1. J lost 0 bases, V lost 2 bases, and 3 bases had no gene match. This CDR3 region has 16 residues. Germline assignment: CDR1 WSHSY and CDR2 SAAADI. The CDR3 spells CASSERQGSSGNTIYF. CDR3 nucleotide sequence: TGCGCCAGCAGTGAGAGACAGGGGAGCTCTGGAAACACCATATATTTT.

This chain joins TRBV14 and TRBJ2-4; 10 bases are a match to TRBD2. Germline loops: CDR1 SGHDN, CDR2 FVKESK. V was pared by 1 base and J by 5 bases, with 8 bases of the junction left unmatched. This CDR3 region has 17 residues. CDR3 nucleotide sequence: TGTGCCAGCAGCCAAGTGACAAGCGGGGGGGCAGAAAACATTCAGTACTTC. Protein: CASSQVTSGGAENIQYF.

This clone was seen once. This rearrangement joins TRBV5-1 to TRBJ2-5; a weak D match, TRBD2 (6 bases). The germline V and J ends were trimmed by 3 bases and 1 base, with 13 bases remaining between them. CDR1 and CDR2 (germline): SGHRS, YFSETQ. There are 15 residues in the CDR3. This CDR3 reads CASSYGGTAQETQYF. CDR3 nucleotides: TGCGCCAGCAGCTACGGGGGTACCGCCCAAGAGACCCAGTACTTC.